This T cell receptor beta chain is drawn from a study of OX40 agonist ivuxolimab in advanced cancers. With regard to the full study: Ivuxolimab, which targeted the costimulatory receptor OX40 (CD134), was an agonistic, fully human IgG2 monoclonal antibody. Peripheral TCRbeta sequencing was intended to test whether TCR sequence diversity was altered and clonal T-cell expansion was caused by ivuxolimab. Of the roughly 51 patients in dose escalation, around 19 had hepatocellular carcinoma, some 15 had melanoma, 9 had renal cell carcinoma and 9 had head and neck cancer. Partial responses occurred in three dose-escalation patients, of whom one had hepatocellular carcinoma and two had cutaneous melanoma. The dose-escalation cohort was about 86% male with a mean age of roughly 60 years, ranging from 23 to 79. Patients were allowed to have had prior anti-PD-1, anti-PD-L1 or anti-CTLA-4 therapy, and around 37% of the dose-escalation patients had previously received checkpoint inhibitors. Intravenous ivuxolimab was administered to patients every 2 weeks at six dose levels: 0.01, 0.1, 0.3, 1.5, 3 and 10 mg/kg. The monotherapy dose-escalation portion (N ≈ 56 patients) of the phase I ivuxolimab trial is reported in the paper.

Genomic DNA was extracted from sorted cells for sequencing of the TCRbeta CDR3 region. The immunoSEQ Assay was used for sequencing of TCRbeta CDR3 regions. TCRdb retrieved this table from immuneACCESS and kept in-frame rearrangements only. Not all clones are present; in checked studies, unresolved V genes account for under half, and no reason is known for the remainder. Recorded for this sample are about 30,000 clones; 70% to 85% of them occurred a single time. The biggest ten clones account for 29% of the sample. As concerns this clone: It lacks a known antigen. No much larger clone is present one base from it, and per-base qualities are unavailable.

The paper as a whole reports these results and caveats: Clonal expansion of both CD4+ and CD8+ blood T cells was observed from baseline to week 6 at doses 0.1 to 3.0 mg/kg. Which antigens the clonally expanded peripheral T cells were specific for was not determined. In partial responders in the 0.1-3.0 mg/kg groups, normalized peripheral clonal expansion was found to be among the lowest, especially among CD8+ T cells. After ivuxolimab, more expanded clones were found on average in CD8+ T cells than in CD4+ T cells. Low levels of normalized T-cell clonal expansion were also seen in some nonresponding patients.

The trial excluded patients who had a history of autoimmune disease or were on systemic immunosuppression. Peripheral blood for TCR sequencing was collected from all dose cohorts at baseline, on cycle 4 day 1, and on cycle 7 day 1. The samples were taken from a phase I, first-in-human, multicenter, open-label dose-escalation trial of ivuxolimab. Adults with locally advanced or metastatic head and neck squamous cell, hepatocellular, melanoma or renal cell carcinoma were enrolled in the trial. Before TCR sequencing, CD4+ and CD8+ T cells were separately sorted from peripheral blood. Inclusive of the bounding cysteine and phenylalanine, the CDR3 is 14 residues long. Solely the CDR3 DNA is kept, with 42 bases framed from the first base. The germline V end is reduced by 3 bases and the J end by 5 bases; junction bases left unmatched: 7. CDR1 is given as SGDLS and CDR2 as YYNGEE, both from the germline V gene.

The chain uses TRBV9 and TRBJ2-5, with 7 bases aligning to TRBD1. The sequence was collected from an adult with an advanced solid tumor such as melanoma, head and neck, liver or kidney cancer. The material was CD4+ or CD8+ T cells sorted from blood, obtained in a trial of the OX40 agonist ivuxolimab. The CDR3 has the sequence CASSEQGLGETQYF. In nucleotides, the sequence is TGTGCCAGCAGCGAACAGGGGCTCGGGGAGACCCAGTACTTC.